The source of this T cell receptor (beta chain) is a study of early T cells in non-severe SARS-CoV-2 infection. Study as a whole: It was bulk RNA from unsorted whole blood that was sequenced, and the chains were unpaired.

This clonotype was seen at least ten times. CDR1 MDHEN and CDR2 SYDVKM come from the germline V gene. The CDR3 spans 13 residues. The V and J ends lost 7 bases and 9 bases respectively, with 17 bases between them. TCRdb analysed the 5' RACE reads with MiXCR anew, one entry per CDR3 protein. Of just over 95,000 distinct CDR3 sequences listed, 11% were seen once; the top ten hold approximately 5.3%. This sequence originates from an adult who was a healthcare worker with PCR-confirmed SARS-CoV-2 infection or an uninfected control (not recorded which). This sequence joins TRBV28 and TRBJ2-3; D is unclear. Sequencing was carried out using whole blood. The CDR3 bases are TGTGCCAGCATCAAGCAAGACTTGACGACGCAGTATTTT. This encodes CASIKQDLTTQYF.